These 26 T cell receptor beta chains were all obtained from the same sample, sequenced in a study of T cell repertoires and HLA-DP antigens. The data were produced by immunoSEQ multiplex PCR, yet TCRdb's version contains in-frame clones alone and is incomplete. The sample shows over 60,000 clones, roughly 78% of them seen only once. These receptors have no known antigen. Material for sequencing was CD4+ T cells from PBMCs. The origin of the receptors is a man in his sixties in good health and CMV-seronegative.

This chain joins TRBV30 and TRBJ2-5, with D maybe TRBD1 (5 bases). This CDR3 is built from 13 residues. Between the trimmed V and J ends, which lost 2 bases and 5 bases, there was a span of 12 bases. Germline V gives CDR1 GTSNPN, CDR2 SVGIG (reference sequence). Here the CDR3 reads CAWSPGYRETQYF. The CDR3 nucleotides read TGTGCCTGGAGTCCAGGGTATAGGGAGACCCAGTACTTC.

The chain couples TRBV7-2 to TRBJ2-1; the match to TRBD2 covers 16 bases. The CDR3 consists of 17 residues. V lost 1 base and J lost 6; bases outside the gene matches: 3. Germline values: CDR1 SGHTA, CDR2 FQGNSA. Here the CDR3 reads CASSLEGTSGRVNEQFF. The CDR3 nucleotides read TGTGCCAGCAGCTTAGAGGGGACTAGCGGGAGGGTCAATGAGCAGTTCTTC.

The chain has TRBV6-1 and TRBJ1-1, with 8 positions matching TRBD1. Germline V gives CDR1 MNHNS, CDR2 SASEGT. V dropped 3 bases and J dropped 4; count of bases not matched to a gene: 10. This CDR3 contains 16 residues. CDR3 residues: CASSDQGAGGGTEAFF. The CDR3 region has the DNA TGTGCCAGCAGTGATCAGGGGGCGGGTGGCGGCACTGAAGCTTTCTTT.

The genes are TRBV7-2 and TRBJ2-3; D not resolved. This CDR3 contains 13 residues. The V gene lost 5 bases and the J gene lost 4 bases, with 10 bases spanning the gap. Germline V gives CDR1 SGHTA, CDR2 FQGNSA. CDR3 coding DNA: TGTGCCAGCAGCGCTAGTGTCCCAGATACGCAGTATTTT. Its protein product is CASSASVPDTQYF. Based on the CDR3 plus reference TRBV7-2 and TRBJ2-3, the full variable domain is GAGVSQSPSNKVTEKGKDVELRCDPISGHTALYWYRQSLGQGLEFLIYFQGNSAPDKSGLPSDRFSAERTGGSVSTLTIQRTQQEDSAVYLCASSASVPDTQYFGPGTRLTVL.

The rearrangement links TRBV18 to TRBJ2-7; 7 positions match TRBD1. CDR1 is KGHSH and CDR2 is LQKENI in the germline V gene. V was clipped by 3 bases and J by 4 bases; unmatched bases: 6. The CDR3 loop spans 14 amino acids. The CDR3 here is CASSPDRTIYEQYF. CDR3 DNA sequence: TGTGCCAGCTCACCGGACAGGACGATATACGAGCAGTACTTC.

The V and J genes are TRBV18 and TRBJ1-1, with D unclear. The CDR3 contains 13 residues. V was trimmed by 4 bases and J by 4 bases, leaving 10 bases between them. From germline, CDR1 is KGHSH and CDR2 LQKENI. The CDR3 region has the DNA TGTGCCAGCTCACTCGAGGAAGGCACTGAAGCTTTCTTT. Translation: CASSLEEGTEAFF.

CDR3 residues: CASSIGGAWRGYNTDTQYF. CDR3 sequence (DNA): TGTGCCAGTAGTATCGGGGGCGCTTGGCGGGGATACAACACAGATACGCAGTATTTT. The genes are TRBV19 and TRBJ2-3, with D possibly being TRBD1 or TRBD2 (6 bases each). Trimming cost V 3 bases and J 2 bases, with 24 bases left between them. The CDR3 is 19 amino acids. CDR1 and CDR2 (germline): LNHDA, SQIVND (reference sequence).

Here the CDR3 DNA reads TGCGCCAGCAGCCCCCTGGGGGGAGGGGACAAGCAGTACTTC. It specifies CASSPLGGGDKQYF. This chain joins TRBV5-1 and TRBJ2-7; D may be TRBD2 (7 bases). This CDR3 is 14 amino acids long. V lost 4 bases and J 8 bases, leaving 19 bases between the germline ends. Germline-derived CDR1 and CDR2 are SGHRS and YFSETQ.

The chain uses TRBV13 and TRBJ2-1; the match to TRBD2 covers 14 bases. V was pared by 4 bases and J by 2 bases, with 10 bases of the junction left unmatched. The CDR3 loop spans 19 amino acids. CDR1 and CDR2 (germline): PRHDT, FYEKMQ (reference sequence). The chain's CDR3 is CASSSYWGLAGETYNEQFF. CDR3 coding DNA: TGTGCCAGCAGCTCCTACTGGGGACTAGCGGGGGAGACCTACAATGAGCAGTTCTTC.

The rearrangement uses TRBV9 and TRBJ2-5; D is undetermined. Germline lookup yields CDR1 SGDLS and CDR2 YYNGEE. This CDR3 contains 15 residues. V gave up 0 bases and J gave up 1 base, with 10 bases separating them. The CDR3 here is CASSVAPAGQETQYF. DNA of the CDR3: TGTGCCAGCAGCGTAGCCCCAGCCGGCCAAGAGACCCAGTACTTC.

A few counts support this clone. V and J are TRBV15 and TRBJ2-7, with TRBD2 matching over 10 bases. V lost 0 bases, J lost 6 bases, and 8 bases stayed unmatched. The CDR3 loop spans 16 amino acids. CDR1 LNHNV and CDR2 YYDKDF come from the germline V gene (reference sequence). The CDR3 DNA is TGTGCCACCAGCAGAGATTCCGGGACTAGCGTTCGCGAGCAGTACGTC. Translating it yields CATSRDSGTSVREQYV.

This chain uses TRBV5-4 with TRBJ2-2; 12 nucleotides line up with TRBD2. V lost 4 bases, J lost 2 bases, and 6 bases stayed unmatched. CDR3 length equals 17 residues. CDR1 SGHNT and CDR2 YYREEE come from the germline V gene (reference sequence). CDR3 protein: CASSDPGLAGNTGELFF. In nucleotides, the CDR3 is TGTGCCAGCAGCGACCCCGGACTAGCGGGAAACACCGGGGAGCTGTTTTTT. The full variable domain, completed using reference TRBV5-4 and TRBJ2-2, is ETGVTQSPTHLIKTRGQQVTLRCSSQSGHNTVSWYQQALGQGPQFIFQYYREEENGRGNFPPRFSGLQFPNYSSELNVNALELDDSALYLCASSDPGLAGNTGELFFGEGSRLTVL.

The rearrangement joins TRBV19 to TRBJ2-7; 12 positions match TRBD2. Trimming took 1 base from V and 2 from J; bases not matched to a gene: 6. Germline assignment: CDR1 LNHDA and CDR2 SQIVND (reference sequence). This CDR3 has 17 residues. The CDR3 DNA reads TGTGCCAGTAGTATAGTCCTACTAGCGGGGGGCACCTACGAGCAGTACTTC. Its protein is CASSIVLLAGGTYEQYF.

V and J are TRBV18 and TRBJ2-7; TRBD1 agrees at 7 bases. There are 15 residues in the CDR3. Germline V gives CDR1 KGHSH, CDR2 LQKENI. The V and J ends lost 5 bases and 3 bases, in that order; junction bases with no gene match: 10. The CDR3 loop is CASSTLGTDFYEQYF. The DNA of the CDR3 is TGTGCCAGCTCAACGCTTGGGACAGACTTCTACGAGCAGTACTTC.

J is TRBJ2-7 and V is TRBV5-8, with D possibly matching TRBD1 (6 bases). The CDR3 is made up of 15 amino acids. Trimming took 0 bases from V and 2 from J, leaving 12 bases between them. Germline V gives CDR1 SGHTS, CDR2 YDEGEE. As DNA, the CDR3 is TGTGCCAGCAGCTTGGAGGCAGGGGCTACCTACGAGCAGTACGTC. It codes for CASSLEAGATYEQYV.

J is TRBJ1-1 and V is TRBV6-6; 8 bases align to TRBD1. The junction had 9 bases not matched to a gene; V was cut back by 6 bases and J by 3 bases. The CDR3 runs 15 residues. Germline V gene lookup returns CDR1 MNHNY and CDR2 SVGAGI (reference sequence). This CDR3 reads CASSLWTGRYTEAFF. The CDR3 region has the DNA TGTGCCAGCAGCCTTTGGACAGGGCGTTACACTGAAGCTTTCTTT.

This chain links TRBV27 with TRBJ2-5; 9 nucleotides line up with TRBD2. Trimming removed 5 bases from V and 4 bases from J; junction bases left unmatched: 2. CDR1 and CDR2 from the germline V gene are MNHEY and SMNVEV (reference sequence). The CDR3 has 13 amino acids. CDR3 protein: CASSRGGAETQYF. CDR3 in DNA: TGTGCCAGCAGTCGCGGGGGGGCAGAGACCCAGTACTTC.

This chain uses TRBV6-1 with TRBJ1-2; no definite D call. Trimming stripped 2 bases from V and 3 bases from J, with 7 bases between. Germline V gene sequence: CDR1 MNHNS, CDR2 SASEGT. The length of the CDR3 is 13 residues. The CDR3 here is CASSENSYYGYTF. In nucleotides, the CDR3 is TGTGCCAGCAGTGAAAACTCCTACTATGGCTACACCTTC.

The CDR3 coding sequence is TGTGCCAGCAGCTTCCGGACCGGGGATAGTCAGCCCCAGCATTTT. It specifies CASSFRTGDSQPQHF. J is TRBJ1-5 and V is TRBV7-2; D is undetermined. CDR1 and CDR2 (germline): SGHTA, FQGNSA. The germline V and J ends were trimmed by 3 bases and 6 bases, with 15 bases remaining between them. CDR3 length: 15 amino acids. The variable domain in full, completed from reference TRBV7-2 and TRBJ1-5, reads GAGVSQSPSNKVTEKGKDVELRCDPISGHTALYWYRQSLGQGLEFLIYFQGNSAPDKSGLPSDRFSAERTGGSVSTLTIQRTQQEDSAVYLCASSFRTGDSQPQHFGDGTRLSIL.

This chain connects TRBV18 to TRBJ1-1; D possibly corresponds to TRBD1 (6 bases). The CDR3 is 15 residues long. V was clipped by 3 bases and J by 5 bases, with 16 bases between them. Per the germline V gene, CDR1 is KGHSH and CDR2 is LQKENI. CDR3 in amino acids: CASSPSAGVGTEAFF. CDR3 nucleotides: TGTGCCAGCTCACCTTCTGCAGGGGTGGGGACTGAAGCTTTCTTT.

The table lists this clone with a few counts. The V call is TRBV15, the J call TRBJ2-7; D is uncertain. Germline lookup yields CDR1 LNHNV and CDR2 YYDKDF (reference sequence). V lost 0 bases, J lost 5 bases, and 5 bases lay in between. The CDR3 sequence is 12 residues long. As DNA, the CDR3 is TGTGCCACCAGCAGAGATCAAGACGAGCAGTACTTC. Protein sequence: CATSRDQDEQYF.

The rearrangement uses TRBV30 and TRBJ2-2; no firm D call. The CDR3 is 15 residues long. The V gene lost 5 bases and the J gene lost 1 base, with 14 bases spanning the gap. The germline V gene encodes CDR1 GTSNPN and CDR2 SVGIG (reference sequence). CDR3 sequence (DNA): TGTGCCTGGCATACCGGCCTGGGGAACACCGGGGAGCTGTTTTTT. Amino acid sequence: CAWHTGLGNTGELFF.

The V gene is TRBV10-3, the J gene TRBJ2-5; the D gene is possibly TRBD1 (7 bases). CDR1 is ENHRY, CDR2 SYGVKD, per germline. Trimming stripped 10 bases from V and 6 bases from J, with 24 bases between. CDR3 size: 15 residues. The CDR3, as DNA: TGTGCCAACCTTACCAGGGGGGAGAGGAGGAAGACCCAGTACTTC. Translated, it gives CANLTRGERRKTQYF.

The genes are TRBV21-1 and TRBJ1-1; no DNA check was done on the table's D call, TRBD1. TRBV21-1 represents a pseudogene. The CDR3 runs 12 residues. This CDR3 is CASSGALPEAFF. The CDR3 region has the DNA TGTGCCAGCAGCGGGGCCCTCCCTGAAGCTTTCTTT.

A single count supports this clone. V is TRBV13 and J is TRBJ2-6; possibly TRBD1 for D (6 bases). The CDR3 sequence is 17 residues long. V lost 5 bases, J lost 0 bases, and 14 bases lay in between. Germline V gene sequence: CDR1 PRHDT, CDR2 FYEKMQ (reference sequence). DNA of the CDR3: TGTGCCAGCAGCCCACCACAGGGAATCTCTGGGGCCAACGTCCTGACTTTC. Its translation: CASSPPQGISGANVLTF.

In nucleotides, the CDR3 is TGTGCCTGGAGTCGTCGACAGGCAAATAGCAATCAGCCCCAGCATTTT. This translates into CAWSRRQANSNQPQHF. The chain recombines TRBV30 with TRBJ1-5; D may be TRBD1 (6 bases). The germline gives CDR1 GTSNPN, CDR2 SVGIG (reference sequence). V gave up 2 bases and J gave up 0 bases, with 14 bases separating them. This CDR3 contains 16 residues.